The 22 T cell receptor beta chains reported below all come from one sample, sequenced in a study of cytomegalovirus exposure and HLA in healthy donors. Researchers ran the PCR with 60 Vbeta and 13 Jbeta primers. Produced via immunoSEQ multiplex PCR; TCRdb's table is partial and in-frame only. In the table there are 200,000 to 250,000 clones, roughly 83% of which are singletons. The sample comprised PBMCs. The receptors originated from a boy aged 2 to 9 in good health and CMV-seronegative.

This chain connects TRBV27 to TRBJ2-5; 10 bases are shared with TRBD1. The junction had 12 bases not matched to a gene; V was cut back by 4 bases and J by 1 base. There are 18 residues in the CDR3. The V gene's germline CDR1 is MNHEY and CDR2 SMNVEV (reference sequence). CDR3 nucleotides: TGTGCCAGCAGTTCCTACTTGTCGACAGGGGGCTTCCAAGAGACCCAGTACTTC. This gives the protein CASSSYLSTGGFQETQYF.

V is TRBV7-3 and J is TRBJ2-3; TRBD1 matches at 9 bases. V lost 2 bases, J lost 3 bases, and 6 bases stayed unmatched. The CDR3 contains 16 residues. Germline V lookup: CDR1 SGHTA, CDR2 FQGTGA. The CDR3 nucleotides read TGTGCCAGCAGCTTAGTGGGACAGGGCGGGACAGATACGCAGTATTTT. Translated: CASSLVGQGGTDTQYF.

Concerning this clone: Its ends do not fully match the called genes, so a read error is possible. This chain joins TRBV7-7 and TRBJ2-5; the match to TRBD2 covers 12 bases. Per germline, CDR1 SSHAT and CDR2 FNYEAQ (reference sequence). This CDR3 contains 17 residues. Here the CDR3 reads CASSPLSLAGGQETQYF. CDR3 DNA: TGTGCTAGCAGCCCCCTTTCACTAGCGGGGGGACAAGAGACCCAGTACTTC.

The chain carries TRBV5-5 and TRBJ1-1; D gene uncertain. V lost 0 bases to trimming and J lost 1 base, with 10 bases between them. Germline V gives CDR1 SGHKS, CDR2 YYEKEE (reference sequence). The CDR3 covers 15 residues. The CDR3 DNA follows: TGTGCCAGCAGCTTGGAGGGAGGCAGGAACACTGAAGCTTTCTTT. This translates into CASSLEGGRNTEAFF.

The rearrangement links TRBV27 to TRBJ2-5, with 9 bases aligning to TRBD2. Looked up from germline, CDR1 is MNHEY and CDR2 is SMNVEV (reference sequence). CDR3 length: 17 residues. V dropped 6 bases and J dropped 4; count of bases not matched to a gene: 15. CDR3 DNA sequence: TGTGCCAGCAGCCCCCTGGTGTTAGCGGGAGAAGGAGAGACCCAGTACTTC. This encodes CASSPLVLAGEGETQYF.

J is TRBJ2-3 and V is TRBV5-1; TRBD1 matches 8 bases. With 4 bases clipped from V and 5 bases from J, the junction kept 12 bases outside the gene matches. This CDR3 is 16 amino acids long. CDR1 SGHRS and CDR2 YFSETQ come from the germline V gene. The CDR3 sequence is CASSLTAGGAIDTQYF. Here the CDR3 DNA reads TGCGCCAGCAGCCTGACCGCAGGGGGCGCTATAGATACGCAGTATTTT.

CDR3 in amino acids: CASSWRTGILGEQYF. The CDR3 DNA follows: TGTGCCAGCAGCTGGCGGACAGGGATCCTCGGCGAGCAGTACTTC. The gene calls are TRBV5-6 and TRBJ2-7; 8 bases agree with TRBD1. V lost 3 bases to trimming and J lost 6 bases; unmatched junction nucleotides: 11. CDR3 length: 15 amino acids. Per germline, CDR1 SGHDT and CDR2 YYEEEE.

This rearrangement joins TRBV7-9 to TRBJ1-2, with a weak D call TRBD1 (6 bases). The CDR3 sequence is 17 residues long. V shed 2 bases and J shed 0 bases, with 16 bases lying between them. The V gene's germline CDR1 is SEHNR and CDR2 FQNEAQ (reference sequence). The CDR3 coding sequence is TGTGCCAGCAGCTTAAGTGCAGGGGCGGGAGCTAACTATGGCTACACCTTC. It yields the protein CASSLSAGAGANYGYTF.

The rearrangement joins TRBV6-5 to TRBJ2-1, with TRBD1 identical over 7 bases. This CDR3 is built from 16 residues. Germline V CDR1 and CDR2: MNHEY, SVGAGI. Trimming took 2 bases from V and 8 from J; bases not matched to a gene: 12. The CDR3 loop is CASSYGWSRGLHEQFF. The CDR3 DNA is TGTGCCAGCAGTTACGGGTGGTCCAGGGGGTTACATGAGCAGTTCTTC.

V gene TRBV7-9 combines with J gene TRBJ2-7, with D possibly matching TRBD2 (6 bases). CDR3 length: 12 amino acids. The V gene's germline CDR1 is SEHNR and CDR2 FQNEAQ (reference sequence). Trimming pared 9 bases from V and 6 bases from J, leaving 15 bases between. CDR3 amino acids: CASQRDFGEQYF. The CDR3, as DNA: TGTGCCAGTCAACGGGACTTTGGCGAGCAGTACTTC.

V gene TRBV5-3 combines with J gene TRBJ2-2; TRBD1 matches 7 bases. TRBV5-3 is an open reading frame, and its role is uncertain. Trimming took 7 bases from V and 4 from J; bases not matched to a gene: 22. The CDR3 totals 19 residues. This CDR3 reads CARLTGTAPLLRSTGELFF. DNA of the CDR3: TGTGCCAGATTAACCGGGACAGCCCCCTTACTACGATCCACCGGGGAGCTGTTTTTT.

This rearrangement joins TRBV5-6 to TRBJ2-1; 7 bases agree with TRBD2. This CDR3 contains 16 residues. The germline CDR1 and CDR2 sequences are SGHDT and YYEEEE. J was trimmed by 0 bases and V by 4 bases; bases with no gene match: 7. CDR3: CASSMFGDYSYNEQFF. The CDR3 DNA reads TGTGCCAGCAGCATGTTCGGGGACTACTCCTACAATGAGCAGTTCTTC.

The chain links TRBV19 to TRBJ1-5; 7 bases are shared with TRBD1. Germline lookup yields CDR1 LNHDA and CDR2 SQIVND (reference sequence). The CDR3 spans 16 residues. V was clipped by 5 bases and J by 0 bases; unmatched bases: 7. The CDR3 coding sequence is TGTGCCAGTAGTCCGGACAGGCCCTATAGCAATCAGCCCCAGCATTTT. Translation: CASSPDRPYSNQPQHF.

With respect to this clone: The same CDR3 arises from other DNA sequences in this sample as well. The V call is TRBV2, the J call TRBJ1-4, with 7 bases matching TRBD1. The CDR3 length is 15 residues. V shed 4 bases, J shed 1 base, and the junction held 3 bases outside the gene matches. Germline assignment: CDR1 SNHLY and CDR2 FYNNEI. CDR3 region: CASSANRGTNEKLFF. CDR3 in DNA: TGTGCCAGCAGTGCAAACAGGGGAACTAATGAAAAACTGTTTTTT.

The chain employs TRBV14 and TRBJ1-4; the D gene is possibly TRBD1 (5 bases). Between the trimmed V and J ends, which lost 4 bases and 7 bases, there was a span of 13 bases. Germline CDR1 reads SGHDN; CDR2 reads FVKESK. This CDR3 contains 14 residues. CDR3 loop: CASSPQVGGEKLFF. CDR3 in DNA: TGTGCCAGCAGCCCCCAGGTCGGGGGTGAAAAACTGTTTTTT.

The chain links TRBV6-5 to TRBJ1-1; D is undetermined. V was clipped by 5 bases and J by 3 bases, with 10 bases between them. Germline CDR1 reads MNHEY; CDR2 reads SVGAGI. The CDR3 loop spans 13 amino acids. The CDR3 nucleotides are TGTGCCAGCAGTCATACAACCGACACTGAAGCTTTCTTT. Translating gives CASSHTTDTEAFF.

This sequence joins TRBV4-2 and TRBJ2-1; 7 bases line up with TRBD2. CDR1 is LGHNA and CDR2 is YNFKEQ in the germline V gene. V lost 0 bases to trimming and J lost 3 bases; unmatched junction nucleotides: 2. The CDR3 totals 15 residues. The CDR3 region has the DNA TGTGCCAGCAGCCAAGAAACGGGGGGCTACAATGAGCAGTTCTTC. As protein: CASSQETGGYNEQFF.

This clone occurred once. The V call is TRBV30, the J call TRBJ2-7; TRBD1 might be the D (6 bases). V was clipped by 5 bases and J by 1 base, with 9 bases between them. The germline V gene encodes CDR1 GTSNPN and CDR2 SVGIG (reference sequence). The CDR3 sequence is 12 residues long. The CDR3 DNA is TGTGCCTGGGGGGACAAATCCTACGAGCAGTACTTC. Translation gives CAWGDKSYEQYF. Supplemented by reference TRBV30 and TRBJ2-7, the full variable domain reads SQTIHQWPATLVQPVGSPLSLECTVEGTSNPNLYWYRQAAGRGLQLLFYSVGIGQISSEVPQNLSASRPQDRQFILSSKKLLLSDSGFYLCAWGDKSYEQYFGPGTRLTVT.

The V call is TRBV5-4, the J call TRBJ2-2; perhaps TRBD1 as D (6 bases). The V gene lost 4 bases and the J gene lost 6 bases, with 19 bases spanning the gap. Germline loops: CDR1 SGHNT, CDR2 YYREEE (reference sequence). CDR3 length: 16 amino acids. This CDR3 is CASSPPYTGTAGELFF. In nucleotides, the CDR3 is TGTGCCAGCAGCCCGCCGTACACAGGGACGGCCGGGGAGCTGTTTTTT.

The rearrangement joins TRBV19 to TRBJ1-1; 8 nucleotides line up with TRBD1. The CDR3 runs 14 residues. Germline V CDR1 and CDR2: LNHDA, SQIVND (reference sequence). The V gene end was trimmed by 5 bases and the J gene end by 4 bases; junction bases not matched to a gene: 6. CDR3 sequence: CASSAGGWGTEAFF. The CDR3 coding sequence is TGTGCCAGTAGTGCAGGGGGCTGGGGCACTGAAGCTTTCTTT.

The CDR3, as DNA: TGTGCCAGCAGTTACTCCGGACAGGCCCCTAGGACTAATGAAAAACTGTTTTTT. Encoded protein: CASSYSGQAPRTNEKLFF. The chain couples TRBV6-7 to TRBJ1-4; TRBD1 aligns across 7 bases. TRBV6-7 is placed among ORFs of uncertain function. The CDR3 is made up of 18 amino acids. Trimming at V came to 0 bases and at J to 2 bases, leaving 9 bases not matched to a gene.

The table lists this clone with a few counts. This chain joins TRBV4-1 and TRBJ2-2; D unclear. The V end lost 3 bases, the J end lost 8 bases, and 10 bases lay between the germline ends. Germline-derived CDR1 and CDR2 are MGHRA and YSYEKL. This CDR3 contains 13 residues. For the CDR3, the DNA is TGCGCCAGCAGCCAGTACGAGTCGGGGGAGCTGTTTTTT. Translated, it gives CASSQYESGELFF.